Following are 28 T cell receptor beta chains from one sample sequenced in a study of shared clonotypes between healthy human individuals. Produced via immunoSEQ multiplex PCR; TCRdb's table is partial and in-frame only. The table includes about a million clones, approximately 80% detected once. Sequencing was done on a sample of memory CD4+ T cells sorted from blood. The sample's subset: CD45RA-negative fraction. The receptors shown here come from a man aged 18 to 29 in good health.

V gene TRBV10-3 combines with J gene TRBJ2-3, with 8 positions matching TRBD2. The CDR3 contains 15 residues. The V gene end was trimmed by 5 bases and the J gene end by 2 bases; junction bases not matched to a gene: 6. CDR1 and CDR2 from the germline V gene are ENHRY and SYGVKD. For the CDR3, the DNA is TGTGCCATCAGTCCCCGGGGGGGGCCCACAGATACGCAGTATTTT. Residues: CAISPRGGPTDTQYF.

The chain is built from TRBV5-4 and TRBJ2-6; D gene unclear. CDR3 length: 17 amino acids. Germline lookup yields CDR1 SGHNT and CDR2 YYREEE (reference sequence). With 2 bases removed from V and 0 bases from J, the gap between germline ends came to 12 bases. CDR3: CASSLKTEISGANVLTF. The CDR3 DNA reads TGTGCCAGCAGCTTAAAGACCGAAATCTCTGGGGCCAACGTCCTGACTTTC.

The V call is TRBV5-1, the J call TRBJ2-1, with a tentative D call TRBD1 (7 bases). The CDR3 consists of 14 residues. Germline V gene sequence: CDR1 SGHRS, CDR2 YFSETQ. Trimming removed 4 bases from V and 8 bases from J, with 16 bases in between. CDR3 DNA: TGCGCCAGCAGCCAATTTGACAGGGAGGATGAGCAGTTCTTC. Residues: CASSQFDREDEQFF.

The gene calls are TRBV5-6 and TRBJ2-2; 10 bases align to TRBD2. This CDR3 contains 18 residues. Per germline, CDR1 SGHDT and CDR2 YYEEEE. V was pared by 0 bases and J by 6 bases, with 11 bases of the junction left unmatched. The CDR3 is CASSLGASGSLSPGELFF. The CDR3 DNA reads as TGTGCCAGCAGCTTGGGGGCTAGCGGGAGTCTAAGCCCCGGGGAGCTGTTTTTT. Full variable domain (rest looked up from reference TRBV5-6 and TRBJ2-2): DAGVTQSPTHLIKTRGQQVTLRCSPKSGHDTVSWYQQALGQGPQFIFQYYEEEERQRGNFPDRFSGHQFPNYSSELNVNALLLGDSALYLCASSLGASGSLSPGELFFGEGSRLTVL.

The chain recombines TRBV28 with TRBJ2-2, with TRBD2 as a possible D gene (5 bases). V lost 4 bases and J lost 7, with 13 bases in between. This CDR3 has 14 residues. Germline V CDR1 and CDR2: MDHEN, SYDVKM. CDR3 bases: TGTGCCAGCAGTTATCACTCGGGAATCGGGGAGCTGTTTTTT. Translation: CASSYHSGIGELFF.

In DNA form, the CDR3 reads TGTGCCAGCAGCTTAGATATCACAGCGCGAAACACCATATATTTT. It specifies CASSLDITARNTIYF. The J gene is TRBJ1-3, the V gene TRBV11-2; no definite D call. Trimming cost V 0 bases and J 5 bases, with 11 bases left between them. The V gene's germline CDR1 is SGHAT and CDR2 FQNNGV. There are 15 residues in the CDR3.

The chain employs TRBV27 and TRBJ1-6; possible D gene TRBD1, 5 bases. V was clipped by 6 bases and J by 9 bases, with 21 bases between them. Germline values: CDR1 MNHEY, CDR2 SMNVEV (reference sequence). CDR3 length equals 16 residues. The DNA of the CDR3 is TGTGCCAGCAGACAAACACAATCAGGGTTATCTTCACCCCTCCACTTT. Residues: CASRQTQSGLSSPLHF.

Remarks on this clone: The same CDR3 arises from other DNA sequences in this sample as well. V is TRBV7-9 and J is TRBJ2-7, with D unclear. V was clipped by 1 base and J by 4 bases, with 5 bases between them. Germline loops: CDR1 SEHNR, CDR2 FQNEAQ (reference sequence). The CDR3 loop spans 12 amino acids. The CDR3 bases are TGTGCCAGCAGCTTAGAGATTTACGAGCAGTACTTC. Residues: CASSLEIYEQYF.

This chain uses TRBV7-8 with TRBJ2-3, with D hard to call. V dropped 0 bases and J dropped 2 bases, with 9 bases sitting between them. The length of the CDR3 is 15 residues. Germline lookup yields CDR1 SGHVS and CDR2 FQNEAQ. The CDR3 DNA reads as TGTGCCAGCAGCTTAGCACAGAGGACCACAGATACGCAGTATTTT. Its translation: CASSLAQRTTDTQYF.

The CDR3 region is CASCDINSPLHF. The DNA of the CDR3 is TGTGCCAGCTGTGATATTAATTCACCCCTCCACTTT. The chain recombines TRBV19 with TRBJ1-6; D gene unclear. The CDR3 is made up of 12 amino acids. V was trimmed by 9 bases and J by 6 bases, leaving 9 bases between them. The V gene's germline CDR1 is LNHDA and CDR2 SQIVND (reference sequence).

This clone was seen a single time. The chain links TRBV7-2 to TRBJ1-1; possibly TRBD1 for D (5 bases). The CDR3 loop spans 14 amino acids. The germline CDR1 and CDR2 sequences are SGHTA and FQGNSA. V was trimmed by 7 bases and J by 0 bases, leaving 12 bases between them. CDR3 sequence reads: CASTFGTVNTEAFF. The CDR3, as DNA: TGTGCCAGCACCTTCGGGACGGTGAACACTGAAGCTTTCTTT.

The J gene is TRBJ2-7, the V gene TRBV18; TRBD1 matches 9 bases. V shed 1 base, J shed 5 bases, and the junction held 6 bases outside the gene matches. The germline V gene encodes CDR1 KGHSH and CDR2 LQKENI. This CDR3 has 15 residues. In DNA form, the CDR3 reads TGTGCCAGCTCACCACGCGGGACAGGGATCGACGAGCAGTACTTC. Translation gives CASSPRGTGIDEQYF.

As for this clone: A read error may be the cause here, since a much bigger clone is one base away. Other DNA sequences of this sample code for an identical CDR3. The CDR3 protein is CASSLAVSYEQYF. The CDR3 DNA follows: TGTGCCAGCAGCTTAGCGGTCTCCTACGAGCAGTACTTC. This rearrangement joins TRBV11-2 to TRBJ2-7; D is uncertain. V shed 1 base and J shed 0 bases, with 4 bases lying between them. The CDR3 is 13 residues long. The germline V gene has CDR1 SGHAT and CDR2 FQNNGV.

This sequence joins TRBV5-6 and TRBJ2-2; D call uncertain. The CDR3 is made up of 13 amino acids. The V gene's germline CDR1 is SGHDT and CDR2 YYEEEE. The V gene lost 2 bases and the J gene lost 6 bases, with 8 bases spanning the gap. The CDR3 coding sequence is TGTGCCAGCAGCTTCTACGACGCCGGGGAGCTGTTTTTT. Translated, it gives CASSFYDAGELFF.

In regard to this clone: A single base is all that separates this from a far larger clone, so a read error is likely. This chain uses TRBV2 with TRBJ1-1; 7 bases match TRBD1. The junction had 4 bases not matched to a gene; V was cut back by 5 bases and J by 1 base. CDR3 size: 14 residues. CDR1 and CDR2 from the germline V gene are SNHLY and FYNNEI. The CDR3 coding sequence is TGTGCCAGCAGTTTACAGGGGTCGAACACTGAAGCTTTCTTT. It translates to CASSLQGSNTEAFF.

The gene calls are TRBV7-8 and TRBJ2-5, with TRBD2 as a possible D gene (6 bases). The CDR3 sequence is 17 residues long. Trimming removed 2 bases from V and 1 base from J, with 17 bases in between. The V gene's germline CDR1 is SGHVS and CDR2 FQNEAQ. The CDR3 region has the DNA TGTGCCAGCAGCTTATGGTTTAGGGACGGGAGCCAAGAGACCCAGTACTTC. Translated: CASSLWFRDGSQETQYF.

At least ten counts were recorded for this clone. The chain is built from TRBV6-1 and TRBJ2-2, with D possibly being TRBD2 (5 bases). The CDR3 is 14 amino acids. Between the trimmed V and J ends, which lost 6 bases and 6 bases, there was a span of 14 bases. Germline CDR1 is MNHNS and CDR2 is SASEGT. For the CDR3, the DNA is TGTGCCAGCAGGGAGGATGTGAGGGCCGGGGAGCTGTTTTTT. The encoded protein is CASREDVRAGELFF.

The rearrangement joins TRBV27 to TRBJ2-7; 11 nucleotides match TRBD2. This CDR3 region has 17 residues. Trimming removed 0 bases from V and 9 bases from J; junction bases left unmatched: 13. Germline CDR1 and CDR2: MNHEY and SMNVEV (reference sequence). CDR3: CASSLSMGTSGYLGQYF. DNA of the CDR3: TGTGCCAGCAGTTTATCTATGGGGACTAGCGGATATTTAGGGCAGTACTTC.

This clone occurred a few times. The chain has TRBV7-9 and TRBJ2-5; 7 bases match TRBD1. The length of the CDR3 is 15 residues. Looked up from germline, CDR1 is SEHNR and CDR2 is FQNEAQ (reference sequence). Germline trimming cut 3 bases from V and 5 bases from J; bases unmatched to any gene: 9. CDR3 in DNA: TGTGCCAGCAGCTTGGACAGGCCCATGGGGGAGACCCAGTACTTC. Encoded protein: CASSLDRPMGETQYF.

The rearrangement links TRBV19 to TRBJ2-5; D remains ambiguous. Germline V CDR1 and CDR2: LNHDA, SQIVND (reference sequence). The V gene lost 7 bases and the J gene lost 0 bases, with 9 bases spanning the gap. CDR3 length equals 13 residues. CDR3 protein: CASKAHYQETQYF. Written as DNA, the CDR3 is TGTGCCAGTAAGGCCCATTACCAAGAGACCCAGTACTTC. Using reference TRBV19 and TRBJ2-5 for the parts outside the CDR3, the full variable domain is DGGITQSPKYLFRKEGQNVTLSCEQNLNHDAMYWYRQDPGQGLRLIYYSQIVNDFQKGDIAEGYSVSREKKESFPLTVTSAQKNPTAFYLCASKAHYQETQYFGPGTRLLVL.

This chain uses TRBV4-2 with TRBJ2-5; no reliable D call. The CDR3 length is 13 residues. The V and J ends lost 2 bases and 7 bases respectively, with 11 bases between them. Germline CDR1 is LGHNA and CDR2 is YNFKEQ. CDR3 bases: TGTGCCAGCAGCCAATTGGTCGGTGGGACCCAGTACTTC. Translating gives CASSQLVGGTQYF.

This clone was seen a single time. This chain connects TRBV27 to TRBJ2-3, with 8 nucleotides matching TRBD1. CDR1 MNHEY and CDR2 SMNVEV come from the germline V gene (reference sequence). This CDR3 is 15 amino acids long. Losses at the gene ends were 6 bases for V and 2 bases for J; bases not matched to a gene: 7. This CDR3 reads CASSETGANTDTQYF. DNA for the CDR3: TGTGCCAGCAGCGAGACAGGGGCGAACACAGATACGCAGTATTTT.

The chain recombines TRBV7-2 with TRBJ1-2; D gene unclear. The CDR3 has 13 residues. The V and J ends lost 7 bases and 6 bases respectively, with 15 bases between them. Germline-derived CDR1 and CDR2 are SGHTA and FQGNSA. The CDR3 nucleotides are TGTGCCAGCAACACCGGAGCGAAGGATGGCTACACCTTC. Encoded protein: CASNTGAKDGYTF.

The CDR3 nucleotides read TGTGCCAGCCCGCCAGGCAGGCGCACTGAAGCTTTCTTT. Translated, it gives CASPPGRRTEAFF. V and J are TRBV18 and TRBJ1-1; D gene ambiguous. Germline V CDR1 and CDR2: KGHSH, LQKENI. This CDR3 has 13 amino acids. Trimming removed 8 bases from V and 4 bases from J, with 14 bases in between.

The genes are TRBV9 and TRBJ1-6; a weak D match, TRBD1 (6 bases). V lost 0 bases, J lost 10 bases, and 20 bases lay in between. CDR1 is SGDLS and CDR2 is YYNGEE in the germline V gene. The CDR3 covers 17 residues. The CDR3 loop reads CASSVDLITGNGSPLHF. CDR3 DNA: TGTGCCAGCAGCGTAGATCTAATAACAGGGAATGGCTCACCCCTCCACTTT.

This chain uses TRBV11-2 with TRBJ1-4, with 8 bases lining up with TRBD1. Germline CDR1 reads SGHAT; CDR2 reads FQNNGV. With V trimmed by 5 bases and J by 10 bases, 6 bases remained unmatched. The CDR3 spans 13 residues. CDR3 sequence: CASSPGQGGKLFF. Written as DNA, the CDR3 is TGTGCCAGCAGCCCCGGACAGGGAGGAAAACTGTTTTTT.

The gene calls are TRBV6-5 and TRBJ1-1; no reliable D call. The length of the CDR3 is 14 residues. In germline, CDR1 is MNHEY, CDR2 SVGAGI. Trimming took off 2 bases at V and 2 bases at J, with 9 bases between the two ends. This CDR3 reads CASSYDGPNTEAFF. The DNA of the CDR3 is TGTGCCAGCAGTTACGACGGTCCTAACACTGAAGCTTTCTTT.

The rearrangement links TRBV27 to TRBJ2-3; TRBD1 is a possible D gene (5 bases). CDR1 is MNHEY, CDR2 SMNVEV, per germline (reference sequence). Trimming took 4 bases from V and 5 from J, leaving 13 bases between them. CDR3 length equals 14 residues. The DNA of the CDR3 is TGTGCCAGCAGTTCACTAAAGGGGCTAGATACGCAGTATTTT. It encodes CASSSLKGLDTQYF.